This entry lists 21 T cell receptor beta chains sequenced from one sample in a study of T cell repertoires in cytomegalovirus infection. Each CDR3 protein gets one entry after TCRdb re-called the reads with MiXCR. Of hundreds of thousands of distinct CDR3 sequences in the sample, 35% to 45% were seen once. The specimen was PBMCs. The receptors originated from a human donor in good health (CMV status not recorded). Some clones in this sample may be carry-over from other donors' samples.

This chain connects TRBV7-9 to TRBJ2-5; TRBD2 aligns across 12 bases. The V gene end was trimmed by 5 bases and the J gene end by 2 bases; junction bases not matched to a gene: 6. The CDR3 is made up of 16 amino acids. Looked up from germline, CDR1 is SEHNR and CDR2 is FQNEAQ (reference sequence). CDR3 in amino acids: CASSPRLAGEQETQYF. Here the CDR3 DNA reads TGTGCCAGCAGCCCGCGACTAGCGGGGGAACAAGAGACCCAGTACTTC.

The chain links TRBV6-1 to TRBJ2-1; D not certain. Germline assignment: CDR1 MNHNS and CDR2 SASEGT. The CDR3 is 11 amino acids. Trimming left V 7 bases short and J 3 bases short, with 4 bases between. The CDR3 sequence is CASTDYNEQFF. CDR3 DNA sequence: TGTGCCAGCACTGACTACAATGAGCAGTTCTTC.

This clonotype was found a few times. This chain joins TRBV7-9 and TRBJ2-4, with 9 bases lining up with TRBD1. There are 16 residues in the CDR3. Per germline, CDR1 SEHNR and CDR2 FQNEAQ (reference sequence). The ends lost 5 bases at V and 2 bases at J; junction bases unmatched: 7. As DNA, the CDR3 is TGTGCCAGCAGCGGCACAGGGGGCGGGACCAAAAACATTCAGTACTTC. Translation gives CASSGTGGGTKNIQYF.

This clonotype was observed a handful of times. The rearrangement uses TRBV7-6 and TRBJ2-2; D not certain. The CDR3 is 18 amino acids. Trimming shortened V by 2 bases and J by 2 bases, and 18 bases separated the two germline ends. The germline CDR1 and CDR2 sequences are SGHVS and FNYEAQ. DNA for the CDR3: TGTGCCAGCAGCTTATATTTAGTCCAAAAAACAAACACCGGGGAGCTGTTTTTT. It encodes CASSLYLVQKTNTGELFF. Full variable domain (missing parts from reference TRBV7-6 and TRBJ2-2): GAGVSQSPRYKVTKRGQDVALRCDPISGHVSLYWYRQALGQGPEFLTYFNYEAQQDKSGLPNDRFSAERPEGSISTLTIQRTEQRDSAMYRCASSLYLVQKTNTGELFFGEGSRLTVL.

The genes are TRBV20-1 and TRBJ1-6; 8 nucleotides align to TRBD1. CDR3 length equals 16 residues. CDR1 is DFQATT and CDR2 is SNEGSKA in the germline V gene (reference sequence). J lost 11 bases, V lost 3 bases, and 15 bases had no gene match. CDR3 sequence: CSARVQGALSSAPLHF. The CDR3 DNA is TGCAGTGCTAGGGTTCAGGGGGCGTTGAGCTCGGCACCCCTCCACTTT.

J is TRBJ1-4 and V is TRBV24-1, with D perhaps matching TRBD1 (6 bases). CDR3 length: 15 amino acids. Germline-derived CDR1 and CDR2 are KGHDR and SFDVKD. V lost 4 bases, J lost 2 bases, and 10 bases lay in between. CDR3 sequence: CATSERQATNEKLFF. The CDR3 bases are TGTGCCACCAGTGAGCGACAGGCGACTAATGAAAAACTGTTTTTT.

The genes are TRBV4-1 and TRBJ2-3; D is ambiguous. Germline lookup yields CDR1 MGHRA and CDR2 YSYEKL. This CDR3 has 10 residues. Trimming took off 5 bases at V and 4 bases at J, with 1 base between the two ends. Written as DNA, the CDR3 is TGCGCCAGCAGCTCAGATACGCAGTATTTT. Translation gives CASSSDTQYF.

V and J are TRBV6-2 or TRBV6-3 and TRBJ1-5; 8 bases line up with TRBD1. Per the germline V gene, CDR1 is MNHEY and CDR2 is SVGEGT. V lost 6 bases to trimming and J lost 4 bases; unmatched junction nucleotides: 17. The CDR3 has 18 residues. The CDR3 protein is CASSIGQGRSFGNQPQHF. In DNA, the CDR3 is TGTGCCAGCAGCATCGGACAGGGACGCTCCTTCGGGAATCAGCCCCAGCATTTT.

J is TRBJ2-1 and V is TRBV19; 9 bases match TRBD2. In germline, CDR1 is LNHDA, CDR2 SQIVND (reference sequence). The CDR3 length is 14 residues. Trimming took 8 bases from V and 7 from J; bases not matched to a gene: 9. The CDR3 DNA reads TGTGCCAGTCGTAGACTAGCGGCCTTAAATGAGCAGTTCTTC. The encoded protein is CASRRLAALNEQFF. The variable domain in full, with the rest retrieved from reference TRBV19 and TRBJ2-1, is DGGITQSPKYLFRKEGQNVTLSCEQNLNHDAMYWYRQDPGQGLRLIYYSQIVNDFQKGDIAEGYSVSREKKESFPLTVTSAQKNPTAFYLCASRRLAALNEQFFGPGTRLTVL.

This sequence joins TRBV27 and TRBJ1-2, with D perhaps matching TRBD1 (5 bases). CDR1 is MNHEY and CDR2 is SMNVEV in the germline V gene (reference sequence). Deletions cut 6 bases from V and 4 bases from J, with 18 bases between. This CDR3 is built from 15 residues. The CDR3 coding sequence is TGTGCCAGCAGCTCCCTAGCCGCAGGGAGCTATGGCTACACCTTC. This encodes CASSSLAAGSYGYTF.

In its sample, this clonotype was seen a few times. The chain combines TRBV5-4 with TRBJ2-5; the match to TRBD2 covers 9 bases. This CDR3 spans 16 amino acids. CDR1 is SGHNT, CDR2 YYREEE, per germline (reference sequence). V lost 0 bases, J lost 4 bases, and 7 bases stayed unmatched. The CDR3 loop is CASSLAGRGGRETQYF. Written as DNA, the CDR3 is TGTGCCAGCAGCTTGGCGGGGCGGGGGGGCCGAGAGACCCAGTACTTC.

This clonotype was detected a few times. The gene calls are TRBV28 and TRBJ2-7; no clear D gene. Trimming left V 3 bases short and J 3 bases short, with 30 bases between. CDR3 size: 20 residues. Per germline, CDR1 MDHEN and CDR2 SYDVKM. For the CDR3, the DNA is TGTGCCAGCAGTTTGTTGTGGCAGGCCCAGTCTTCCTACCCTCGCTACGAGCAGTACTTC. It specifies CASSLLWQAQSSYPRYEQYF. The whole variable domain, remainder taken from reference TRBV28 and TRBJ2-7, is DVKVTQSSRYLVKRTGEKVFLECVQDMDHENMFWYRQDPGLGLRLIYFSYDVKMKEKGDIPEGYSVSREKKERFSLILESASTNQTSMYLCASSLLWQAQSSYPRYEQYFGPGTRLTVT.

The chain joins TRBV6-1 to TRBJ2-5, with 9 bases identical to TRBD2. This CDR3 contains 19 residues. J gave up 4 bases and V 5 bases, and 20 bases lay outside the gene matches. CDR1 and CDR2 (germline): MNHNS, SASEGT. Here the CDR3 reads CASSWTGGCCGGARETQYF. CDR3 in DNA: TGTGCCAGCAGTTGGACGGGGGGATGTTGCGGGGGGGCAAGAGAGACCCAGTACTTC.

The chain carries TRBV28 and TRBJ2-1, with TRBD2 identical over 12 bases. Germline V gene lookup returns CDR1 MDHEN and CDR2 SYDVKM. The V gene end was trimmed by 5 bases and the J gene end by 7 bases; junction bases not matched to a gene: 6. This CDR3 spans 15 amino acids. The chain's CDR3 is CASSRTSGTANEQFF. DNA of the CDR3: TGTGCCAGCAGTCGGACTAGCGGGACAGCTAATGAGCAGTTCTTC.

This clonotype occurred a few times. This chain joins TRBV28 and TRBJ2-1, with 9 bases lining up with TRBD2. Losses at the gene ends were 7 bases for V and 3 bases for J; bases not matched to a gene: 10. The CDR3 runs to 16 residues. CDR1 and CDR2 from the germline V gene are MDHEN and SYDVKM. In nucleotides, the CDR3 is TGTGCCAGCAACCGACGAACTAGCGGGCGCTACAATGAGCAGTTCTTC. Amino acid sequence: CASNRRTSGRYNEQFF.

This clonotype came up many times. The V and J genes are TRBV5-1 and TRBJ2-7, with TRBD2 identical over 7 bases. The CDR3 covers 14 residues. The V and J ends lost 7 bases and 2 bases, in that order; junction bases with no gene match: 9. Germline CDR1 SGHRS, CDR2 YFSETQ. The CDR3: CASRGFSGTYEQYF. CDR3 nucleotides: TGCGCCAGCCGAGGTTTCAGCGGGACCTACGAGCAGTACTTC.

The rearrangement uses TRBV4-1 and TRBJ1-1; 7 nucleotides agree with TRBD1. Trimming cost V 1 base and J 2 bases; bases outside gene matches: 10. The CDR3 is 17 amino acids. Per the germline V gene, CDR1 is MGHRA and CDR2 is YSYEKL. The CDR3 here is CASSQGIVGGFNTEAFF. DNA of the CDR3: TGCGCCAGCAGCCAAGGCATCGTAGGGGGCTTCAACACTGAAGCTTTCTTT.

This clonotype was counted at least ten times. The V and J genes are TRBV12-3 or TRBV12-4 and TRBJ1-1; 9 bases align to TRBD1. There are 14 residues in the CDR3. The ends lost 6 bases at V and 4 bases at J; junction bases unmatched: 6. This CDR3 reads CASRRTGVGTEAFF. The CDR3 bases are TGTGCCAGCAGGAGGACAGGGGTTGGCACTGAAGCTTTCTTT.

This chain joins TRBV7-6 and TRBJ1-2; no definite D call. CDR3 length: 16 residues. V lost 5 bases to trimming and J lost 5 bases, with 21 bases between them. Germline-derived CDR1 and CDR2 are SGHVS and FNYEAQ. Written as DNA, the CDR3 is TGTGCCAGCAGCAGTCGGACGGACCCGGAGCCTTATGGCTACACCTTC. Translated, it gives CASSSRTDPEPYGYTF.

The rearrangement links TRBV11-2 to TRBJ2-7; maybe TRBD2 (6 bases). The CDR3 covers 17 residues. Trimming removed 0 bases from V and 2 bases from J, with 17 bases in between. Per germline, CDR1 SGHAT and CDR2 FQNNGV. The CDR3 here is CASSLDLIADKTYEQYF. The CDR3 coding sequence is TGTGCCAGCAGCTTAGATTTAATAGCGGACAAGACCTACGAGCAGTACTTC.

The rearrangement links TRBV5-6 to TRBJ1-2; D is perhaps TRBD1 (5 bases). The V end was cut by 5 bases, the J end by 4 bases, with 15 bases between. The germline gives CDR1 SGHDT, CDR2 YYEEEE. The CDR3 contains 14 residues. This CDR3 is CASSRQRQGYGYTF. CDR3 bases: TGTGCCAGCAGTAGACAGCGGCAGGGCTATGGCTACACCTTC. Together with reference TRBV5-6 and TRBJ1-2, the CDR3 gives the full variable domain: DAGVTQSPTHLIKTRGQQVTLRCSPKSGHDTVSWYQQALGQGPQFIFQYYEEEERQRGNFPDRFSGHQFPNYSSELNVNALLLGDSALYLCASSRQRQGYGYTFGSGTRLTVV.